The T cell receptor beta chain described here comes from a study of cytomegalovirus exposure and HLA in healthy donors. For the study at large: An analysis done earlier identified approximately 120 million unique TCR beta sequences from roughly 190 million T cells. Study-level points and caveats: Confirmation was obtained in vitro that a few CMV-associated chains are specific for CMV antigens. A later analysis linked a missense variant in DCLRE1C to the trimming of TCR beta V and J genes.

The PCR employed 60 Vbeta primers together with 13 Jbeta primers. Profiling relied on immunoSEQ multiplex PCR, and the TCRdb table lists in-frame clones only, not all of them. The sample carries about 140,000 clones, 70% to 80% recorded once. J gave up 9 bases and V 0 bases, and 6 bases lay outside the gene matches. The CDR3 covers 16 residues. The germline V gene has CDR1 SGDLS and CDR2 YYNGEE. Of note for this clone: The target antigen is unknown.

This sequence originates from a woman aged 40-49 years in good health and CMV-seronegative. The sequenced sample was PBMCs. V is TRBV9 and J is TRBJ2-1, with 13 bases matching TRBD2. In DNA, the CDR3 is TGTGCCAGCAGCGTAGAATCACTAGCGGGAGGGCTTGAGCAGTTCTTC. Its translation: CASSVESLAGGLEQFF.